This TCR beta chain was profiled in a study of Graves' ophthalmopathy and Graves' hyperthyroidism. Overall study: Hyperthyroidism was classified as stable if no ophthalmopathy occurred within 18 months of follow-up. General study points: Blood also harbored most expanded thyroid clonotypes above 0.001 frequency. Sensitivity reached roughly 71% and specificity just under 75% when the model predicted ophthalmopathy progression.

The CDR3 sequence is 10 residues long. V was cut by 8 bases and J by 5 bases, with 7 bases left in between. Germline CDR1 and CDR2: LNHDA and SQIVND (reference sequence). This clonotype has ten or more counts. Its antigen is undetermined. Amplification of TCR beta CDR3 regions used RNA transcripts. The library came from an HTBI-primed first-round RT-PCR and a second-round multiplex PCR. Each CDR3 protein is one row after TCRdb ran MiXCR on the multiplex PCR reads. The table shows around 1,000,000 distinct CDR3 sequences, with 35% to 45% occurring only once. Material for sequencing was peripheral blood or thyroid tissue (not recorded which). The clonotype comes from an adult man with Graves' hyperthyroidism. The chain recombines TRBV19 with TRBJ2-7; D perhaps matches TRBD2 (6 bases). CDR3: CASGGNEQYF. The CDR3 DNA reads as TGTGCCAGTGGCGGGAACGAGCAGTACTTC.